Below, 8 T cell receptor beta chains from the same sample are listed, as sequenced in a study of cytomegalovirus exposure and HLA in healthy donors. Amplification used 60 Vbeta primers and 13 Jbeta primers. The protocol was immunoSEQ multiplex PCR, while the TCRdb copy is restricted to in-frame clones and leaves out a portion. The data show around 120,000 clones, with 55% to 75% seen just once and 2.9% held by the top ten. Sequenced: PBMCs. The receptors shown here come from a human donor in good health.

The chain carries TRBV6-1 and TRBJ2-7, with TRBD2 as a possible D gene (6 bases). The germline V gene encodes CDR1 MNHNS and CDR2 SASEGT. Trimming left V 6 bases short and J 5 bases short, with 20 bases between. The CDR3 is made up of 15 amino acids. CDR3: CASSTRMVGGHEQYF. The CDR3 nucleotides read TGTGCCAGCAGCACGAGGATGGTTGGAGGGCACGAGCAGTACTTC.

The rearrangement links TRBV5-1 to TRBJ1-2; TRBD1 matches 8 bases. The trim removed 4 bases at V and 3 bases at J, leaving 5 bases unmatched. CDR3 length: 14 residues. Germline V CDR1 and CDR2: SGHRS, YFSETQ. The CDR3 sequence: CASSGQGGYYGYTF. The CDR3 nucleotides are TGCGCCAGCAGCGGACAGGGAGGATACTATGGCTACACCTTC.

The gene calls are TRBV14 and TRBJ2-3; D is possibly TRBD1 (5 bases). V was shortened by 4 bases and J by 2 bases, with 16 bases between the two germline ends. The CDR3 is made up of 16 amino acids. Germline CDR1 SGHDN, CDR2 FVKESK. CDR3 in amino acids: CASSPTFADNTDTQYF. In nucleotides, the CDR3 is TGTGCCAGCAGCCCTACTTTCGCGGACAACACAGATACGCAGTATTTT. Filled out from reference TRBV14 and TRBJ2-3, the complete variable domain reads EAGVTQFPSHSVIEKGQTVTLRCDPISGHDNLYWYRRVMGKEIKFLLHFVKESKQDESGMPNNRFLAERTGGTYSTLKVQPAELEDSGVYFCASSPTFADNTDTQYFGPGTRLTVL.

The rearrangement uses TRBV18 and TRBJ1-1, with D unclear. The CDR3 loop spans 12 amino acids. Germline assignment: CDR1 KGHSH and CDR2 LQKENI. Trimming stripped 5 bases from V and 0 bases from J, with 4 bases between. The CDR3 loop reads CASSTVNTEAFF. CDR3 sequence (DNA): TGTGCCAGCTCAACAGTGAACACTGAAGCTTTCTTT.

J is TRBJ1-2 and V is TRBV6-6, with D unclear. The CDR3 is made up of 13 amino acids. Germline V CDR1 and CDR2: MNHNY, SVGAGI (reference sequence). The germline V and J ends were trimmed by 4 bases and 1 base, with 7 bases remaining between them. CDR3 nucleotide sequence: TGTGCCAGCAGTTGGTCCGGTAACTATGGCTACACCTTC. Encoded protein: CASSWSGNYGYTF.

As DNA, the CDR3 is TGTGCCAGCAGCTCAGACAGCTCTATAGAGACCCAGTACTTC. It is translated as CASSSDSSIETQYF. This rearrangement joins TRBV5-5 to TRBJ2-5, with a possible D match to TRBD1 (5 bases). There are 14 residues in the CDR3. Germline-derived CDR1 and CDR2 are SGHKS and YYEKEE (reference sequence). V lost 3 bases to trimming and J lost 4 bases, with 13 bases between them.

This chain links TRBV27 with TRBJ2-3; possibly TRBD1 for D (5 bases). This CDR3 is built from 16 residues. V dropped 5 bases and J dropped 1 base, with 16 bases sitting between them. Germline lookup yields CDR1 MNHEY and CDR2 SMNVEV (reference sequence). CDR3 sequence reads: CASSPLGVGGTDTQYF. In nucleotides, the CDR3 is TGTGCCAGCAGTCCCTTAGGGGTAGGGGGCACAGATACGCAGTATTTT.

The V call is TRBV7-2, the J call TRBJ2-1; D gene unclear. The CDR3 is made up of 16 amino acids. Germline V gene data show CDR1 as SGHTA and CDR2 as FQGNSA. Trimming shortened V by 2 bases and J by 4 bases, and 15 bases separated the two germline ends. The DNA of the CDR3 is TGTGCCAGCAGCTTAAGGTCCTATCCGACATACAATGAGCAGTTCTTC. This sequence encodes CASSLRSYPTYNEQFF.